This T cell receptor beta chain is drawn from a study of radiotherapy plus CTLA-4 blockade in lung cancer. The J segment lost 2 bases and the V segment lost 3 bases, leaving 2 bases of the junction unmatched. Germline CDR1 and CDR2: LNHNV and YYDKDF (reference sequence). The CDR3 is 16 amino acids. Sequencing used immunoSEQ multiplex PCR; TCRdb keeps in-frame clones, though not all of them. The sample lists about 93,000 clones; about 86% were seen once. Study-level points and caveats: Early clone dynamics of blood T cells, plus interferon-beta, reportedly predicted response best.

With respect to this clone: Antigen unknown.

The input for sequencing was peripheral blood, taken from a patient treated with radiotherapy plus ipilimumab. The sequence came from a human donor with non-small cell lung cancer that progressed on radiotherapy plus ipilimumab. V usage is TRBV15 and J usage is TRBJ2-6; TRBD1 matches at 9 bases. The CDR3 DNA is TGTGCCACCAGCAGGGGACAGGGACCTGGGGCCAACGTCCTGACTTTC. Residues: CATSRGQGPGANVLTF.